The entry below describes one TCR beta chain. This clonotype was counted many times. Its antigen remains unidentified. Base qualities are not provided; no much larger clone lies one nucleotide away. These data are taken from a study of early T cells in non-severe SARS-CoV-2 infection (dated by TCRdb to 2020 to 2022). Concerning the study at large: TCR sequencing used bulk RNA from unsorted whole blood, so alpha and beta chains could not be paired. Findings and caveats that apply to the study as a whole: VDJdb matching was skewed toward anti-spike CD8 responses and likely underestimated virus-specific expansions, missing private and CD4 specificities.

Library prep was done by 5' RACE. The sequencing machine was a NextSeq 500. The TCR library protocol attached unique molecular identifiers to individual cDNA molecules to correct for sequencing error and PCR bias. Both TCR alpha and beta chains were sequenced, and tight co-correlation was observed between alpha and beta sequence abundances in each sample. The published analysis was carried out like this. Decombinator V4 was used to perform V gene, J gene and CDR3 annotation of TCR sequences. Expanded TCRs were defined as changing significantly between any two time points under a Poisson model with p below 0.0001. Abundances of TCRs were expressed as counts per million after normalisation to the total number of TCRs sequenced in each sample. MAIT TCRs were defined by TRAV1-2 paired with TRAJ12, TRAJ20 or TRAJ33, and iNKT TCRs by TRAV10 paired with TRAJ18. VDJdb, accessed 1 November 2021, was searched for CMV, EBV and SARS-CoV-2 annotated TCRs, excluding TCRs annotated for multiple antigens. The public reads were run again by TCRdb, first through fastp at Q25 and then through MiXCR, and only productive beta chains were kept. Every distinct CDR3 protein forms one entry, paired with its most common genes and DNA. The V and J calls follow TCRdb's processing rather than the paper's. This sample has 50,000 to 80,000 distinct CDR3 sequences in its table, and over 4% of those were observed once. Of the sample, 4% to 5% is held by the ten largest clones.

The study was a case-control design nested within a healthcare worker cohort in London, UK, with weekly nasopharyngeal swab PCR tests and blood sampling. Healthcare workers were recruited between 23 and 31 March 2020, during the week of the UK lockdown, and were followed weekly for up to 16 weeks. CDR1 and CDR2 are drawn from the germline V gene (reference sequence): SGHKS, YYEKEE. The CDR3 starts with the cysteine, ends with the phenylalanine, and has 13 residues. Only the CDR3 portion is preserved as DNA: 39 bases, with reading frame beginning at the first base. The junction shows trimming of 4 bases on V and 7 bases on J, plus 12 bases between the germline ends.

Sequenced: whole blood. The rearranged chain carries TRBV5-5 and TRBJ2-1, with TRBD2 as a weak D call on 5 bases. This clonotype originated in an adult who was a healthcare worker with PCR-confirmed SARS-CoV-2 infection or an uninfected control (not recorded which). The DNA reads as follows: TGTGCCAGCAGCCCGGGGAATCTGAATGAGCAGTTCTTC. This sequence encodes CASSPGNLNEQFF.